This entry describes one T cell receptor (beta chain). Other DNA variants within this sample encode the same CDR3. This CDR3 region has 13 residues. With 3 bases removed from V and 4 bases from J, the gap between germline ends came to 9 bases. This sample is drawn from a study of blood T cell repertoires in COVID-19. Methods used by the authors: Nucleated cell counts were estimated from reference gene primer amplification. TCRdb's copy holds only in-frame clones and misses some; the assay was immunoSEQ multiplex PCR. V and J calls and clone size are copied from that table; D and trimming were computed from the DNA. The data show roughly 230,000 clones, about 85% seen once.

The sample consisted of peripheral blood. The clonotype comes from a woman aged 60 to 75 with active or convalescent COVID-19. The chain has TRBV12-3 or TRBV12-4 and TRBJ2-5; maybe TRBD1 (5 bases). CDR3 DNA sequence: TGTGCCAGCAGTTTCGGGCAGGGAGAGACCCAGTACTTC. Amino acids: CASSFGQGETQYF.